These 6 T cell receptor beta chains originate from one sample sequenced in a study of T cells in Graves' hyperthyroidism and ophthalmopathy. From RNA transcripts, TCR beta CDR3 regions were amplified. Carried out on the TCR CDR3, a first-round RT-PCR used the HTBI primer set. A single record per CDR3 protein comes from TCRdb applying MiXCR to the multiplex PCR reads. The sample includes around 340,000 distinct CDR3 sequences, 16% seen only once; the top ten take around a third. The sample taken for sequencing was blood. The source of these receptors is a man younger than 40 with Graves' hyperthyroidism.

CDR3 DNA: TGTGCCAGCAGCTCTCTCCAGGGACATCAGCCCCAGCATTTT. Protein sequence: CASSSLQGHQPQHF. The chain is built from TRBV9 and TRBJ1-5; D is perhaps TRBD1 (5 bases). The CDR3 loop spans 14 amino acids. CDR1 is SGDLS, CDR2 YYNGEE, per germline. Trimming stripped 4 bases from V and 5 bases from J, with 13 bases between.

This clonotype was seen ten or more times. The chain recombines TRBV12-3 or TRBV12-4 with TRBJ1-3; TRBD1 aligns across 7 bases. V was clipped by 3 bases and J by 10 bases; unmatched bases: 9. The CDR3 consists of 14 residues. In nucleotides, the CDR3 is TGTGCCAGCAGTTTGACCGACAGGGAATATACCATATATTTT. It specifies CASSLTDREYTIYF.

The rearrangement links TRBV3-1 to TRBJ2-6; D unclear. Deletions cut 1 base from V and 3 bases from J, with 4 bases between. Germline V gene lookup returns CDR1 LGHDT and CDR2 YNNKEL (reference sequence). The CDR3 has 14 residues. CDR3 sequence (DNA): TGTGCCAGCAGCCAAGGGGGTGGGGCCAACGTCCTGACTTTC. It specifies CASSQGGGANVLTF.

Ten or more counts support this clonotype. The V gene is TRBV12-3 or TRBV12-4, the J gene TRBJ1-6, with 7 bases aligning to TRBD1. Trimming at V came to 4 bases and at J to 9 bases, leaving 12 bases not matched to a gene. This CDR3 has 16 residues. CDR3 loop: CASSSFSGGLGSPLHF. CDR3 DNA sequence: TGTGCCAGCAGTTCCTTCTCAGGGGGTTTGGGTTCACCCCTCCACTTT.

This clonotype came up many times. The V call is TRBV28, the J call TRBJ1-6; D is unresolved. Trimming cost V 3 bases and J 10 bases, with 13 bases left between them. The CDR3 runs to 14 residues. CDR1 MDHEN and CDR2 SYDVKM come from the germline V gene. CDR3 DNA sequence: TGTGCCAGCAGTTTTGGCTCTTACCCATCACCCCTCCACTTT. Its protein product is CASSFGSYPSPLHF.

This clonotype was picked up a small number of times. The chain is built from TRBV6-1 and TRBJ1-4; no clear D. The ends were cut back, 4 bases at V and 5 bases at J, with 11 bases in the middle. CDR1 MNHNS and CDR2 SASEGT come from the germline V gene. CDR3 length: 14 residues. In DNA form, the CDR3 reads TGTGCCAGCAGTGCCGCGGCTTCGAATGAAAAACTGTTTTTT. Translating it yields CASSAAASNEKLFF.